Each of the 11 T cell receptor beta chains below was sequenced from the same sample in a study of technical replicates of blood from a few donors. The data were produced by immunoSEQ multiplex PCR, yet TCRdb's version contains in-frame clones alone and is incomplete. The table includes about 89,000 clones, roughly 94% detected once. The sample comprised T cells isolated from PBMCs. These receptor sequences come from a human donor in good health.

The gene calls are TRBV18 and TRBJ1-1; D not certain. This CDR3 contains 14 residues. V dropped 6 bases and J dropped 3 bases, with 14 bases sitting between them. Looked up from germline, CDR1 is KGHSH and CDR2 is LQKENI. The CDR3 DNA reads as TGTGCCAGCTCTCGAGGGAGTGGGGACACTGAAGCTTTCTTT. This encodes CASSRGSGDTEAFF.

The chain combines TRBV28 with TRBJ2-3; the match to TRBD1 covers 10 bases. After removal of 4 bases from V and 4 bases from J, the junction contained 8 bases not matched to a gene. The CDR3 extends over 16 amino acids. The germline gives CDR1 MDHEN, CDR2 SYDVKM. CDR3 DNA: TGTGCCAGCAGTTCCACCGGGACAGGGGCAGCAGATACGCAGTATTTT. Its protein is CASSSTGTGAADTQYF. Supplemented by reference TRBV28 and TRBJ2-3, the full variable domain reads DVKVTQSSRYLVKRTGEKVFLECVQDMDHENMFWYRQDPGLGLRLIYFSYDVKMKEKGDIPEGYSVSREKKERFSLILESASTNQTSMYLCASSSTGTGAADTQYFGPGTRLTVL.

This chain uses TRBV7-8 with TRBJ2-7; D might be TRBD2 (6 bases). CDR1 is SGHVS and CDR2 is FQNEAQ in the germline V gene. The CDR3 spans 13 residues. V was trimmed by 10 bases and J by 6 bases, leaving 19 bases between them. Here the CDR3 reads CATKAGGLGEQYF. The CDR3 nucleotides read TGTGCCACAAAAGCGGGCGGGCTCGGCGAGCAGTACTTC.

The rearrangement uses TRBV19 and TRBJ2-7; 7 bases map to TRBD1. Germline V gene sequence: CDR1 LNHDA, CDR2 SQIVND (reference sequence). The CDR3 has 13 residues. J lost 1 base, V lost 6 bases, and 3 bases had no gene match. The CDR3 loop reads CASRGQSSYEQYF. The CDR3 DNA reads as TGTGCCAGTAGGGGACAGTCATCCTACGAGCAGTACTTC.

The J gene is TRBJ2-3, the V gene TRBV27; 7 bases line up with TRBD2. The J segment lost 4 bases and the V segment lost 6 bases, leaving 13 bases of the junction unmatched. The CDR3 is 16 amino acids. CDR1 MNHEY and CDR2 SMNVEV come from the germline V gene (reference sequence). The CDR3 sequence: CASSPITGRLSDTQYF. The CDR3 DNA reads TGTGCCAGCAGCCCAATTACCGGGAGGCTCTCAGATACGCAGTATTTT.

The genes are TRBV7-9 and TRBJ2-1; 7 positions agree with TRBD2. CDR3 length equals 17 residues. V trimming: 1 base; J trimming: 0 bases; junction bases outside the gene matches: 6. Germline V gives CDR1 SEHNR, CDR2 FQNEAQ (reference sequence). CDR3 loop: CASSLGGGPSSYNEQFF. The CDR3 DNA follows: TGTGCCAGCAGCTTAGGGGGAGGGCCGAGCTCCTACAATGAGCAGTTCTTC.

The CDR3 nucleotides read TGTGCCAGCAGCTTGGAGGGCGGGGAGACCTACGAGCAGTACTTC. Its protein product is CASSLEGGETYEQYF. This rearrangement joins TRBV5-5 to TRBJ2-7, with D possibly being TRBD2 (6 bases). From germline, CDR1 is SGHKS and CDR2 YYEKEE (reference sequence). The CDR3 loop spans 15 amino acids. Trimming removed 0 bases from V and 2 bases from J, with 12 bases in between.

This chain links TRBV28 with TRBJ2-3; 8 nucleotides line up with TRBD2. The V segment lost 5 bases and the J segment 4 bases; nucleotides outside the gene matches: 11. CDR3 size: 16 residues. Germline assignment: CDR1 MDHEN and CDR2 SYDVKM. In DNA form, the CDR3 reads TGTGCCAGCAGTCCAATAGCGGGACCCTCCGCAGATACGCAGTATTTT. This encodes CASSPIAGPSADTQYF. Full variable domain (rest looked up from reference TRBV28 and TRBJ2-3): DVKVTQSSRYLVKRTGEKVFLECVQDMDHENMFWYRQDPGLGLRLIYFSYDVKMKEKGDIPEGYSVSREKKERFSLILESASTNQTSMYLCASSPIAGPSADTQYFGPGTRLTVL.

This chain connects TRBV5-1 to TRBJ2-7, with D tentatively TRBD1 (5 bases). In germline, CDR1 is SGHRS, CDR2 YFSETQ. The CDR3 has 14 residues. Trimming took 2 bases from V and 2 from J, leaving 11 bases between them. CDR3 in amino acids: CASSLGAPAYEQYF. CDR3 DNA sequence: TGCGCCAGCAGCTTAGGGGCCCCCGCCTACGAGCAGTACTTC.

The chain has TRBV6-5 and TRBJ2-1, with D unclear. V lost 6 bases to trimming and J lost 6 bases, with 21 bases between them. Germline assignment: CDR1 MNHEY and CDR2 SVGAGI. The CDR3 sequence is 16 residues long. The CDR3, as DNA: TGTGCCAGCAGCTACATACGAGGAGTGCCCATCAATGAGCAGTTCTTC. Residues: CASSYIRGVPINEQFF.

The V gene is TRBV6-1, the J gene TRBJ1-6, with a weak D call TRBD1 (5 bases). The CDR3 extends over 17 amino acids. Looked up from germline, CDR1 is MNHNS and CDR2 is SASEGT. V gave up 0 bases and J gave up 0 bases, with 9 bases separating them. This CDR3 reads CASSEAEDSSYNSPLHF. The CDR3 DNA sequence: TGTGCCAGCAGTGAAGCTGAAGACAGCTCCTATAATTCACCCCTCCACTTT.